Listed here are 4 T cell receptor beta chains from one sample, sequenced in a study of cytotoxic CD8 clonotypes in ibrutinib-treated CLL. Measured with immunoSEQ multiplex PCR; TCRdb has only the in-frame clones, and not every one. The sample includes hundreds of thousands of clones, roughly 70% seen only once; the top ten take roughly 14%. The input for sequencing was PBMCs, taken after 24 months of ibrutinib treatment. These receptors all come from a human donor with chronic lymphocytic leukemia.

This chain connects TRBV5-1 to TRBJ2-7; a possible D gene is TRBD1 (5 bases). CDR3 size: 14 residues. CDR1 and CDR2 (germline): SGHRS, YFSETQ. Trimming left V 4 bases short and J 0 bases short, with 11 bases between. The CDR3 bases are TGCGCCAGCAGCCCCAGGGCGGACTCCTACGAGCAGTACTTC. This gives the protein CASSPRADSYEQYF. The variable domain in full, with the rest retrieved from reference TRBV5-1 and TRBJ2-7, is KAGVTQTPRYLIKTRGQQVTLSCSPISGHRSVSWYQQTPGQGLQFLFEYFSETQRNKGNFPGRFSGRQFSNSRSEMNVSTLELGDSALYLCASSPRADSYEQYFGPGTRLTVT.

This chain links TRBV7-6 with TRBJ2-7; 11 bases agree with TRBD1. The germline gives CDR1 SGHVS, CDR2 FNYEAQ. This CDR3 has 15 amino acids. The J segment lost 4 bases and the V segment lost 1 base, leaving 3 bases of the junction unmatched. CDR3 DNA: TGTGCCAGCAGCTTAGTGGGACAGGGGGGTTACGAGCAGTACTTC. It is translated as CASSLVGQGGYEQYF.

This chain connects TRBV6-5 to TRBJ2-3, with D possibly TRBD1 on 6 matching bases. CDR1 and CDR2 (germline): MNHEY, SVGAGI. Between the trimmed V and J ends, which lost 3 bases and 8 bases, there was a span of 15 bases. The length of the CDR3 is 14 residues. Here the CDR3 reads CASSYMALGGTQYF. DNA for the CDR3: TGTGCCAGCAGTTATATGGCCTTAGGGGGTACGCAGTATTTT.

V is TRBV18 and J is TRBJ2-7, with D uncertain. V was shortened by 3 bases and J by 3 bases, with 9 bases between the two germline ends. Germline assignment: CDR1 KGHSH and CDR2 LQKENI. The CDR3 sequence is 13 residues long. The CDR3 DNA sequence: TGTGCCAGCTCACCCGGATCGAACTACGAGCAGTACTTC. Amino acids: CASSPGSNYEQYF.